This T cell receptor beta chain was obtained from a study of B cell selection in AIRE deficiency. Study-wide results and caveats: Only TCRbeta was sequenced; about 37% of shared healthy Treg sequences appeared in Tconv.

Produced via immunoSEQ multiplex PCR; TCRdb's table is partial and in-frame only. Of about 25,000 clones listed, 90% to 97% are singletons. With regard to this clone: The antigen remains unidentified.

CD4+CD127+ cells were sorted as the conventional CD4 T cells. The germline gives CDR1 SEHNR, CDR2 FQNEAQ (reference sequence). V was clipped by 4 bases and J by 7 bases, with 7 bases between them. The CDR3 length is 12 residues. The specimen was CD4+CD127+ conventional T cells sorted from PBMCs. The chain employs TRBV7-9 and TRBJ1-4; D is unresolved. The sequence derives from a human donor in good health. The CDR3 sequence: CASSSILEKLFF. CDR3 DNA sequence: TGTGCCAGCAGCTCCATTCTTGAAAAACTGTTTTTT.